This T cell receptor (beta chain) was captured in a study of blood T cells in healthy people across ages. A second PCR of about 7 to 12 cycles used a sample-barcoded 5' primer and a J-beta primer mix. Each of the samples gave a minimum of 2.5 million paired-end reads that contained CDR3. From the 5' RACE reads, TCRdb called clonotypes with MiXCR, one entry per CDR3 protein. The sample holds just over 1 million distinct CDR3 sequences, 35% to 50% seen once. Investigators took around 10 milliliters of peripheral blood from every donor. Whenever a sample was processed, at least 7 million PBMCs were isolated. Extracted total RNA amounted to at least 6 micrograms for each sample. Sequenced input: blood. The source of this sequence is a woman aged 55-69 years in good health.

CDR3 region: CASSLTTGSADTQYF. Here the CDR3 DNA reads TGTGCCAGCAGCTTGACTACGGGATCGGCAGATACGCAGTATTTT. The chain has TRBV5-5 and TRBJ2-3; TRBD2 is a possible D gene (5 bases). Germline assignment: CDR1 SGHKS and CDR2 YYEKEE (reference sequence). Deletions cut 1 base from V and 4 bases from J, with 13 bases between. The CDR3 is 15 amino acids.